A selection of T cell receptor beta chains follows, all from one sample in a study of shared clonotypes between healthy human individuals. Here immunoSEQ multiplex PCR was the method, and the copy in TCRdb shows in-frame clones only, minus some. The sample yields about 2.2 million clones, approximately 92% seen once. The sample consisted of naive CD8+ T cells from PBMCs. The receptors here all came from a young man in good health. Some clones in this sample may be carry-over from other donors' samples. CDR3s include the opening cysteine and the closing phenylalanine or tryptophan. D genes are given only for firm matches. For some rows the clone size is stated as once, few or many, or as a class when expanded; others skip it.

D	size	V	J	CDR3	DNA
NA	NA	TRBV9	TRBJ2-3	CASSAPDHTQYF	TGTGCCAGCAGCGCCCCGGACCATACGCAGTATTTT
NA	NA	TRBV15	TRBJ2-6	CATSSSSGANVLTF	TGTGCCACCAGCTCCAGCTCTGGGGCCAACGTCCTGACTTTC
NA	NA	TRBV27	TRBJ1-2	CASSLSAGAYGYTF	TGTGCCAGCAGTTTATCGGCGGGGGCCTATGGCTACACCTTC
NA	once	TRBV5-1	TRBJ2-7	CASSELGGSFTYEQYF	TGCGCCAGCAGCGAGCTGGGGGGCTCTTTCACCTACGAGCAGTACTTC
NA	NA	TRBV7-9	TRBJ2-1	CASSPRSDGGLRVFF	TGTGCCAGCAGCCCCCGCTCCGATGGGGGCCTTAGAGTCTTCTTC
NA	few	TRBV7-9	TRBJ1-5	CASSQGPRAQHF	TGTGCCAGCAGTCAGGGCCCGCGGGCCCAGCATTTT
NA	NA	TRBV6-4	TRBJ2-3	CASSESPSGVSRTDTQYF	TGTGCCAGCAGTGAATCCCCGTCGGGGGTGAGCCGCACAGATACGCAGTATTTT
NA	NA	TRBV12-5	TRBJ2-3	CASGPRTDTQYF	TGTGCTAGTGGTCCTCGCACAGATACGCAGTATTTT
NA	NA	TRBV13	TRBJ1-5	CASSLGQYSNQPQHF	TGTGCCAGCAGCTTAGGTCAGTATAGCAATCAGCCCCAGCATTTT
TRBD2	NA	TRBV28	TRBJ2-1	CASSLPGLAGEHEQFF	TGTGCCAGCAGTCTACCGGGACTAGCGGGAGAACATGAGCAGTTCTTC
TRBD2	NA	TRBV27	TRBJ2-7	CASSLYPAGDEQYF	TGTGCCAGCAGTTTATACCCAGCGGGAGACGAGCAGTACTTC
TRBD1	NA	TRBV27	TRBJ2-5	CASSPGPGQGQETQYF	TGTGCCAGCAGTCCTGGACCGGGACAGGGGCAAGAGACCCAGTACTTC
TRBD1	NA	TRBV2	TRBJ2-7	CASSDGTGGNEQYF	TGTGCCAGCAGTGACGGGACAGGGGGCAACGAGCAGTACTTC
TRBD2	NA	TRBV11-2	TRBJ2-1	CASSLVSGSYNEQFF	TGTGCCAGCAGCTTAGTCAGCGGGAGCTACAATGAGCAGTTCTTC
NA	NA	TRBV19	TRBJ1-1	CASSRGGTEAFF	TGTGCCAGTAGTCGCGGGGGGACTGAAGCTTTCTTT
TRBD1	NA	TRBV7-9	TRBJ2-3	CASTRYLGQANTDTQYF	TGTGCCAGCACTAGATACCTGGGACAGGCCAACACAGATACGCAGTATTTT
TRBD2	NA	TRBV27	TRBJ2-7	CASSPRTSGSYEQYF	TGTGCCAGCAGTCCCCGGACTAGCGGGAGCTACGAGCAGTACTTC
NA	NA	TRBV29-1	TRBJ2-7	CSVEAYYEQYF	TGCAGCGTTGAAGCCTACTACGAGCAGTACTTC
NA	NA	TRBV28	TRBJ1-1	CASSFSGNTEAFF	TGTGCCAGCAGTTTTTCTGGGAACACTGAAGCTTTCTTT
NA	NA	TRBV4-2	TRBJ2-3	CASSQDKADTQYF	TGTGCCAGCAGCCAAGATAAAGCAGATACGCAGTATTTT
TRBD2	NA	TRBV6-1	TRBJ2-3	CASSEMGRVTDTQYF	TGTGCCAGCAGTGAAATGGGGAGGGTGACAGATACGCAGTATTTT
NA	NA	TRBV7-9	TRBJ1-2	CASSPTGGDGYTF	TGTGCCAGCAGCCCTACCGGGGGTGATGGCTACACCTTC
NA	NA	TRBV6-5	TRBJ1-1	CASSSTGEAFF	TGTGCCAGCAGTTCCACCGGGGAAGCTTTCTTT
TRBD1	NA	TRBV28	TRBJ2-7	CASSLGTGPYEQYF	TGTGCCAGCAGTTTAGGGACAGGCCCTTACGAGCAGTACTTC
NA	NA	TRBV28	TRBJ1-2	CASSNRTLGFGYTF	TGTGCCAGCAGCAACCGGACCCTAGGGTTTGGCTACACCTTC
TRBD1	once	TRBV2	TRBJ1-1	CASRDFPGQTMNTEAFF	TGTGCCAGCAGAGACTTTCCGGGACAGACTATGAACACTGAAGCTTTCTTT
NA	NA	TRBV7-6	TRBJ1-1	CASRPFANSLSRVVLEAFF	TGTGCCAGCCGACCCTTCGCCAACTCCCTGAGCAGGGTGGTCCTTGAAGCTTTCTTT
TRBD2	NA	TRBV27	TRBJ2-7	CASTGAGGPSEQYF	TGTGCCAGTACCGGAGCGGGAGGGCCGTCTGAGCAGTACTTC
NA	NA	TRBV28	TRBJ2-1	CASSPGRSSYNEQFF	TGTGCCAGCAGTCCGGGACGGAGCTCCTACAATGAGCAGTTCTTC
NA	NA	TRBV14	TRBJ1-2	CASSQVQNYGYTF	TGTGCCAGCAGCCAAGTGCAAAACTATGGCTACACCTTC
NA	once	TRBV15	TRBJ2-5	CATSREHGGSEEETQYF	TGTGCCACCAGCAGAGAGCATGGGGGGTCTGAGGAAGAGACCCAGTACTTC
TRBD1	NA	TRBV27	TRBJ2-6	CASSGTGGSGANVLTF	TGTGCCAGCAGCGGGACAGGGGGCTCTGGGGCCAACGTCCTGACTTTC
NA	NA	TRBV29-1	TRBJ2-3	CSALGLTDTQYF	TGCAGCGCTTTGGGACTCACAGATACGCAGTATTTT
NA	NA	TRBV6-1	TRBJ1-3	CASRGSHSGNTIYF	TGTGCCAGCAGGGGCAGCCACTCTGGAAACACCATATATTTT
NA	NA	TRBV4-1	TRBJ2-7	CASSPYEQPYSYEQYF	TGCGCCAGCAGCCCCTATGAGCAGCCTTACTCCTACGAGCAGTACTTC
NA	NA	TRBV5-1	TRBJ2-7	CASSLALSGAYEQYF	TGCGCCAGCAGCTTGGCCTTGTCGGGAGCCTACGAGCAGTACTTC
NA	NA	TRBV27	TRBJ1-5	CASSWAPNQPQHF	TGTGCCAGCAGTTGGGCCCCCAATCAGCCCCAGCATTTT
TRBD2	once	TRBV9	TRBJ2-3	CASSASGGIRTDTQYF	TGTGCCAGCAGCGCTAGCGGGGGCATACGCACAGATACGCAGTATTTT
TRBD1	NA	TRBV10-1	TRBJ1-5	CASSQGTGNQPQHF	TGCGCCAGCAGCCAGGGGACAGGGAATCAGCCCCAGCATTTT
NA	NA	TRBV7-8	TRBJ2-6	CASSVRDTFSGANVLTF	TGTGCCAGCAGCGTCCGGGACACATTCTCTGGGGCCAACGTCCTGACTTTC
NA	NA	TRBV4-1	TRBJ1-5	CASSQTGSSRQPQHF	TGCGCCAGCAGCCAAACAGGATCCTCTCGGCAGCCCCAGCATTTT
NA	NA	TRBV10-3	TRBJ1-1	CAISDRQVEGLAEAFF	TGTGCCATCAGTGATCGACAGGTAGAGGGCCTCGCTGAAGCTTTCTTT
NA	NA	TRBV29-1	TRBJ1-2	CSLGGHDYGYTF	TGCAGCCTAGGGGGGCACGACTATGGCTACACCTTC
NA	NA	TRBV27	TRBJ1-5	CASILLNQPQHF	TGTGCCAGCATCCTCTTGAATCAGCCCCAGCATTTT
NA	NA	TRBV27	TRBJ1-1	CASSSLPGRMTAFF	TGTGCCAGCAGTTCCCTCCCCGGGCGGATGACAGCTTTCTTT
NA	NA	TRBV7-2	TRBJ2-7	CASSLGSDEQYF	TGTGCCAGCAGCTTAGGGTCTGACGAGCAGTACTTC